Each of the 25 T cell receptor beta chains below was sequenced from the same sample in a study of blood T cell repertoires in COVID-19. Clones were sequenced by immunoSEQ multiplex PCR, and TCRdb holds only the in-frame ones, with some missing. Seen here are a few hundred thousand clones, around 82% observed once, and the top ten hold under 3.5%. The specimen sequenced was peripheral blood. The receptors were gathered from a woman in her late teens or twenties with acute or convalescent COVID-19.

The genes are TRBV7-9 and TRBJ1-4, with D uncertain. The CDR3 length is 15 residues. Germline-derived CDR1 and CDR2 are SEHNR and FQNEAQ (reference sequence). Deletions cut 0 bases from V and 8 bases from J, with 13 bases between. The CDR3 loop reads CASSLAMYSWEKLFF. The CDR3 DNA is TGTGCCAGCAGCTTAGCAATGTACAGCTGGGAAAAACTGTTTTTT.

J is TRBJ2-7 and V is TRBV9, with D maybe TRBD1 (6 bases). V was trimmed by 0 bases and J by 5 bases, leaving 15 bases between them. CDR1 is SGDLS and CDR2 is YYNGEE in the germline V gene. The CDR3 has 15 residues. This CDR3 reads CASSVVGQPFDEQYF. The CDR3 DNA reads TGTGCCAGCAGCGTAGTCGGACAGCCGTTCGACGAGCAGTACTTC.

The CDR3 sequence is CASSPYVIGVGNEQFF. The CDR3 nucleotides are TGTGCCAGCAGCCCTTACGTAATAGGGGTTGGCAATGAGCAGTTCTTC. The V call is TRBV3-1 (or the pseudogene TRBV3-2), the J call TRBJ2-1; the D gene is possibly TRBD1 (5 bases). Germline CDR1 reads LGHDT; CDR2 reads YNNKEL (reference sequence). Trimming shortened V by 4 bases and J by 6 bases, and 19 bases separated the two germline ends. The length of the CDR3 is 16 residues.

The genes are TRBV10-3 and TRBJ2-7, with TRBD1 identical over 7 bases. V lost 7 bases, J lost 5 bases, and 11 bases stayed unmatched. In germline, CDR1 is ENHRY, CDR2 SYGVKD. The length of the CDR3 is 14 residues. In nucleotides, the CDR3 is TGTGCCATCAACCAACAGGGGCAAAGGGACGAGCAGTACTTC. Translation gives CAINQQGQRDEQYF.

This clone was seen only a few times. This sequence joins TRBV18 and TRBJ2-5, with 8 bases identical to TRBD1. Trimming removed 3 bases from V and 4 bases from J; junction bases left unmatched: 13. The CDR3 is 17 residues long. The germline CDR1 and CDR2 sequences are KGHSH and LQKENI. The CDR3 is CASSPWQGAGVGETQYF. The CDR3 nucleotides are TGTGCCAGCTCACCGTGGCAGGGGGCAGGAGTAGGAGAGACCCAGTACTTC.

The rearrangement uses TRBV29-1 and TRBJ1-1; 7 bases fit TRBD1. V lost 7 bases, J lost 0 bases, and 5 bases stayed unmatched. The CDR3 is made up of 13 amino acids. Germline V gene data show CDR1 as SQVTM and CDR2 as ANQGSEA. DNA for the CDR3: TGCAGCGCCCTGGGACAGATGAACACTGAAGCTTTCTTT. This gives the protein CSALGQMNTEAFF.

The chain employs TRBV27 and TRBJ1-2, with TRBD1 as a possible D gene (6 bases). Germline V gives CDR1 MNHEY, CDR2 SMNVEV (reference sequence). The germline V and J ends were trimmed by 6 bases and 2 bases, with 16 bases remaining between them. CDR3 size: 15 residues. The CDR3 DNA reads TGTGCCAGCAGACGACAGGACCCAGGGAACTATGGCTACACCTTC. Translating gives CASRRQDPGNYGYTF.

The V and J genes are TRBV13 and TRBJ2-6; 7 bases line up with TRBD1. Germline V CDR1 and CDR2: PRHDT, FYEKMQ (reference sequence). V was pared by 5 bases and J by 0 bases, with 10 bases of the junction left unmatched. The CDR3 totals 18 residues. CDR3 residues: CASSETGLGSSGANVLTF. The CDR3 DNA reads TGTGCCAGCAGCGAGACAGGGTTGGGGAGCTCTGGGGCCAACGTCCTGACTTTC.

This chain links TRBV2 with TRBJ1-4; 7 nucleotides line up with TRBD1. CDR1 is SNHLY, CDR2 FYNNEI, per germline. Trimming cost V 5 bases and J 7 bases; bases outside gene matches: 7. The CDR3 contains 14 residues. This chain's CDR3 is CASSFGTVLEKLFF. The CDR3 DNA sequence: TGTGCCAGCAGTTTCGGGACAGTCCTTGAAAAACTGTTTTTT.

This chain uses TRBV18 with TRBJ1-1; D is ambiguous. The CDR3 spans 15 residues. Germline values: CDR1 KGHSH, CDR2 LQKENI. The V and J ends lost 1 base and 5 bases respectively, with 14 bases between them. The CDR3 region is CASSPQEGRRTEAFF. The CDR3 DNA reads TGTGCCAGCTCACCACAAGAAGGCAGGAGGACTGAAGCTTTCTTT.

The chain combines TRBV7-9 with TRBJ1-2; D is uncertain. This CDR3 spans 16 amino acids. CDR1 and CDR2 from the germline V gene are SEHNR and FQNEAQ (reference sequence). Trimming cost V 7 bases and J 6 bases, with 24 bases left between them. The CDR3, as DNA: TGTGCCAGCAACCCAGGATGGGCTTCTCGGTGGGATGGCTACACCTTC. Translation: CASNPGWASRWDGYTF.

The rearrangement links TRBV20-1 to TRBJ2-1; D tentatively fits TRBD1 or TRBD2 (6 bases each). Germline V gene lookup returns CDR1 DFQATT and CDR2 SNEGSKA (reference sequence). The CDR3 spans 15 residues. The CDR3 region is CSASGGPSSYNEQFF. CDR3 in DNA: TGCAGCGCGAGTGGGGGGCCTAGCTCCTACAATGAGCAGTTCTTC.

The chain joins TRBV19 to TRBJ2-1; 8 bases align to TRBD2. This CDR3 has 18 amino acids. Looked up from germline, CDR1 is LNHDA and CDR2 is SQIVND (reference sequence). Unmatched junction bases numbered 17, after V lost 2 bases and J lost 8 bases. The CDR3 DNA reads as TGTGCCAGTAGTATATTCCCTCTGACTAGCGTGAGTAGGGATGAGCAGTTCTTC. Amino acids: CASSIFPLTSVSRDEQFF.

This sequence joins TRBV9 and TRBJ2-5; possibly TRBD2 for D (5 bases). V was pared by 0 bases and J by 4 bases, with 10 bases between. Germline CDR1 and CDR2: SGDLS and YYNGEE. The CDR3 is 14 amino acids. The CDR3: CASSVGGGRETQYF. CDR3 DNA: TGTGCCAGCAGCGTAGGGGGTGGGAGAGAGACCCAGTACTTC.

The chain couples TRBV6-5 to TRBJ2-1, with unresolved D. Germline V gives CDR1 MNHEY, CDR2 SVGAGI. The CDR3 totals 13 residues. The V gene lost 4 bases and the J gene lost 0 bases, with 4 bases spanning the gap. CDR3 in DNA: TGTGCCAGCAGTTTCGGCTCCTACAATGAGCAGTTCTTC. It is translated as CASSFGSYNEQFF.

This chain links TRBV18 with TRBJ1-2, with D tentatively TRBD1 (5 bases). This CDR3 comprises 16 residues. Per germline, CDR1 KGHSH and CDR2 LQKENI. The ends were cut back, 3 bases at V and 1 base at J, with 15 bases in the middle. CDR3 bases: TGTGCCAGCTCACCGCGCCCCCAGGGTGGTAACTATGGCTACACCTTC. It yields the protein CASSPRPQGGNYGYTF.

V and J are TRBV5-8 and TRBJ2-7; 7 bases fit TRBD1. The CDR3 has 14 amino acids. CDR1 is SGHTS and CDR2 is YDEGEE in the germline V gene. Trimming took 9 bases from V and 0 from J; bases not matched to a gene: 9. The CDR3 loop reads CANSDRPSSYEQYF. The CDR3 DNA reads as TGTGCCAACTCGGACAGGCCTAGCTCCTACGAGCAGTACTTC.

This chain links TRBV27 with TRBJ1-5, with D uncertain. This CDR3 has 15 amino acids. Per the germline V gene, CDR1 is MNHEY and CDR2 is SMNVEV (reference sequence). Trimming took 5 bases from V and 5 from J, leaving 16 bases between them. The CDR3 spells CASSPGPAPDQPQHF. The CDR3 coding sequence is TGTGCCAGCAGTCCAGGCCCTGCCCCCGATCAGCCCCAGCATTTT.

The chain recombines TRBV11-3 with TRBJ2-1, with 7 nucleotides matching TRBD2. J gave up 5 bases and V 6 bases, and 1 base lay outside the gene matches. The V gene's germline CDR1 is SGHNT and CDR2 YENEEA. The CDR3 runs 12 residues. The CDR3 here is CASSGRDNEQFF. The CDR3 DNA reads as TGTGCCAGCAGTGGGAGGGACAATGAGCAGTTCTTC.

The chain combines TRBV12-3 or TRBV12-4 with TRBJ1-2; D may be TRBD1 (5 bases). The CDR3 extends over 13 amino acids. V was cut by 6 bases and J by 2 bases, with 10 bases left in between. DNA of the CDR3: TGTGCCAGCAGGAGCAGGGTCAACTATGGCTACACCTTC. This translates into CASRSRVNYGYTF.

This clone was recorded many times. This sequence joins TRBV4-2 and TRBJ2-2; D is unclear. The ends were cut back, 0 bases at V and 4 bases at J, with 9 bases in the middle. This CDR3 spans 15 amino acids. From germline, CDR1 is LGHNA and CDR2 YNFKEQ. CDR3 in amino acids: CASSQDQATTGELFF. In DNA, the CDR3 is TGTGCCAGCAGCCAAGATCAAGCGACCACCGGGGAGCTGTTTTTT.

The V and J genes are TRBV5-4 and TRBJ2-7; D is ambiguous. CDR1 SGHNT and CDR2 YYREEE come from the germline V gene (reference sequence). The ends were cut back, 5 bases at V and 2 bases at J, with 14 bases in the middle. The CDR3 loop spans 14 amino acids. CDR3 coding DNA: TGTGCCAGCAGTCCTACAGATCCGGCCTACGAGCAGTACTTC. This codes for CASSPTDPAYEQYF.

This sequence joins TRBV7-2 and TRBJ2-7; 9 bases map to TRBD1. The CDR3 is 14 residues long. V lost 2 bases and J lost 5; bases outside the gene matches: 4. CDR1 SGHTA and CDR2 FQGNSA come from the germline V gene. CDR3: CASSLSGTGNEQYF. The CDR3 DNA sequence: TGTGCCAGCAGCTTATCCGGGACAGGGAACGAGCAGTACTTC.

The chain combines TRBV5-5 with TRBJ2-7, with 8 positions matching TRBD1. The germline V gene has CDR1 SGHKS and CDR2 YYEKEE (reference sequence). This CDR3 is 14 amino acids long. V lost 4 bases, J lost 5 bases, and 8 bases stayed unmatched. Here the CDR3 reads CASSATGTGDEQYF. The CDR3 nucleotides read TGTGCCAGCAGCGCCACAGGGACAGGCGACGAGCAGTACTTC.

The V and J genes are TRBV7-2 and TRBJ2-7; the match to TRBD2 covers 8 bases. V was clipped by 5 bases and J by 0 bases; unmatched bases: 9. The CDR3 is 16 amino acids. CDR1 is SGHTA, CDR2 FQGNSA, per germline. CDR3 amino acids: CASSHQGLAGSYEQYF. The CDR3, as DNA: TGTGCCAGCAGCCACCAGGGGCTAGCGGGCTCCTACGAGCAGTACTTC. Together with reference TRBV7-2 and TRBJ2-7, the CDR3 gives the full variable domain: GAGVSQSPSNKVTEKGKDVELRCDPISGHTALYWYRQSLGQGLEFLIYFQGNSAPDKSGLPSDRFSAERTGGSVSTLTIQRTQQEDSAVYLCASSHQGLAGSYEQYFGPGTRLTVT.